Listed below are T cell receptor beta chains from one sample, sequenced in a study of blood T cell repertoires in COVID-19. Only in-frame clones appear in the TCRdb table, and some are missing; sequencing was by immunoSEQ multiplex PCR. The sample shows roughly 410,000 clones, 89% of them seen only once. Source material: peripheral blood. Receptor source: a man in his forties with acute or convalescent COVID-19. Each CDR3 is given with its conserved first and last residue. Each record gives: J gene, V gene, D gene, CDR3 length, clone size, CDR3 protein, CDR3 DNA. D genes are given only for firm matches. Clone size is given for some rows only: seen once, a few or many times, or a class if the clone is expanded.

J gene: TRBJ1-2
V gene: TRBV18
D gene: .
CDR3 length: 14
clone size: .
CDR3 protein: CASFRLGINYGYTF
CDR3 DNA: TGTGCCAGCTTTAGACTAGGGATAAACTATGGCTACACCTTC

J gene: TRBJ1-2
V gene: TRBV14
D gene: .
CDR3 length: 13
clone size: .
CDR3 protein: CASSPNFNYGYTF
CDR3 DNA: TGTGCCAGCAGCCCGAACTTTAACTATGGCTACACCTTC

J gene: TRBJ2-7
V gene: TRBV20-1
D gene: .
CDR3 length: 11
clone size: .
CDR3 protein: CSAFGGYEQYF
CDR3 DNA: TGCAGTGCTTTCGGGGGTTACGAGCAGTACTTC

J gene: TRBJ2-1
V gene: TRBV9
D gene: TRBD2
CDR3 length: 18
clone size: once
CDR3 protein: CASSYGTSGRSSYNEQFF
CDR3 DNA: TGTGCCAGTTCCTACGGGACTAGCGGGAGGAGCTCCTACAATGAGCAGTTCTTC

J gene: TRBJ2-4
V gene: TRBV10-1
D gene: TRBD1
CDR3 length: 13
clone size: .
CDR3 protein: CASSGTGKNIQYF
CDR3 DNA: TGCGCCAGCAGCGGGACAGGCAAAAACATTCAGTACTTC

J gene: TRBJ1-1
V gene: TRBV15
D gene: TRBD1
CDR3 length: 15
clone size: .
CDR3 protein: CATIARDRGNTEAFF
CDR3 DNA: TGTGCCACCATTGCCCGGGACAGGGGGAACACTGAAGCTTTCTTT

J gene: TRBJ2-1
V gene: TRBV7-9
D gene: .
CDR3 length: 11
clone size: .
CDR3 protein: CASSLAQEQFF
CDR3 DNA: TGTGCCAGCAGCTTAGCTCAAGAGCAGTTCTTC

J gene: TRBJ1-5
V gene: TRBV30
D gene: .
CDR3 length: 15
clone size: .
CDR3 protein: CAWSVEQGLNQPQHF
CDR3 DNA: TGTGCCTGGAGTGTAGAACAGGGCCTAAATCAGCCCCAGCATTTT

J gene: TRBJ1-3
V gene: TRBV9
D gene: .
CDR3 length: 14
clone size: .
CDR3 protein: CASSVEGQGNTIYF
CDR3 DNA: TGTGCCAGCAGCGTAGAAGGGCAGGGTAACACCATATATTTT

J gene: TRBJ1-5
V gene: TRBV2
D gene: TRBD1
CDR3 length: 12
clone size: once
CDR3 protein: CASRGQGEPQHF
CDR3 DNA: TGTGCCAGCAGGGGACAGGGTGAGCCCCAGCATTTT

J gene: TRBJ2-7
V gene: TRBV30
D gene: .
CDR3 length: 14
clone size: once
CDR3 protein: CAWNLVRGRGEQYF
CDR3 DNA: TGTGCCTGGAACCTGGTCAGGGGCAGGGGCGAGCAGTACTTC

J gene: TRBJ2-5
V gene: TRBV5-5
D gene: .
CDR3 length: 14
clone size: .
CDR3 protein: CASSLGRPQETQYF
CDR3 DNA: TGTGCCAGCAGCTTGGGGCGGCCGCAAGAGACCCAGTACTTC

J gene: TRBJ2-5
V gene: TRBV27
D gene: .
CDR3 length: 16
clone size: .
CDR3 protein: CASSLSYVGGEETQYF
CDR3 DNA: TGTGCCAGCAGTTTATCATACGTAGGGGGTGAGGAGACCCAGTACTTC

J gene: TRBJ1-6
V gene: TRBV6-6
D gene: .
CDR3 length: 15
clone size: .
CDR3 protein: CASSYIRGDSSPLHF
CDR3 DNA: TGTGCCAGCAGTTACATCCGGGGTGATAGTTCACCCCTCCACTTT

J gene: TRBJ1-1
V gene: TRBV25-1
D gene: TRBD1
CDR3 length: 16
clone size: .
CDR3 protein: CASSVWAGQGGTEAFF
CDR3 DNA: TGTGCCAGCAGTGTTTGGGCTGGACAGGGTGGCACTGAAGCTTTCTTT

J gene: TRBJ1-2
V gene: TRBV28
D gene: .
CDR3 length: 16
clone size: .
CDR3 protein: CASSSTGTSTSYGYTF
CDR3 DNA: TGTGCCAGCAGTTCCACCGGGACATCGACCTCCTATGGCTACACCTTC

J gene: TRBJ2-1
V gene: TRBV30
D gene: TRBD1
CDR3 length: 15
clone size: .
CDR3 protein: CAWSVYRGFSDEQFF
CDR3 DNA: TGTGCCTGGAGTGTTTACAGGGGATTTAGCGATGAGCAGTTCTTC

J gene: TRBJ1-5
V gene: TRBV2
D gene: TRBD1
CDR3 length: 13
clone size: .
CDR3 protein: CASSQSGGQPQHF
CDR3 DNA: TGTGCCAGCAGCCAATCAGGGGGTCAGCCCCAGCATTTT

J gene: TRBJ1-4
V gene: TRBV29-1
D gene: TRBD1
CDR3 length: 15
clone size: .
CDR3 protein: CSVGPTGATNEKLFF
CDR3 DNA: TGCAGCGTCGGACCTACAGGGGCAACTAATGAAAAACTGTTTTTT

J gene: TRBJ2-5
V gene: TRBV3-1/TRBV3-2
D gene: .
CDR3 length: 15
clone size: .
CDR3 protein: CASSQGLAPRETQYF
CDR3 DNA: TGTGCCAGCAGCCAGGGGCTAGCGCCCAGGGAGACCCAGTACTTC

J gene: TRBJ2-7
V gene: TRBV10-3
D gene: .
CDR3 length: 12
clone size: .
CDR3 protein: CAISVNSYEQYF
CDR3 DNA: TGTGCCATCAGTGTTAACTCCTACGAGCAGTACTTC

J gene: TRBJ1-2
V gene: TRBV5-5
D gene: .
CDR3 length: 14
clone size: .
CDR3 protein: CASSLGQPSRGYTF
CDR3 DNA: TGTGCCAGCAGCTTGGGACAGCCCTCTAGGGGCTACACCTTC

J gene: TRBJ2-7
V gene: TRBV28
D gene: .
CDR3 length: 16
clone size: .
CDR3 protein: CASSTAGTSLSYEQYF
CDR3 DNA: TGTGCCAGCAGCACCGCCGGGACTTCACTCTCCTACGAGCAGTACTTC

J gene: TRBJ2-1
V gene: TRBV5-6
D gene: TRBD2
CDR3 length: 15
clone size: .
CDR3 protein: CASSGGLAGYNEQFF
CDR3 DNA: TGTGCCAGCAGCGGGGGACTAGCGGGATACAATGAGCAGTTCTTC

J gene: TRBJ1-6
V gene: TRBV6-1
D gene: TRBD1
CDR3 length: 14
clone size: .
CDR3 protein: CASSEPGQNSPLHF
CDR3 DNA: TGTGCCAGCAGTGAACCGGGACAGAATTCACCCCTCCACTTT

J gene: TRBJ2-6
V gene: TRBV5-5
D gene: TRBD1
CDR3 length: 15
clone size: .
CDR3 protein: CASSKTGAGANVLTF
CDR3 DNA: TGTGCCAGCAGCAAGACAGGGGCCGGGGCCAACGTCCTGACTTTC

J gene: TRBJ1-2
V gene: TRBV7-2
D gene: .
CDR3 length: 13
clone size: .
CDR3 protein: CASSLGGNYGYTF
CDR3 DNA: TGTGCCAGCAGCCTCGGGGGAAACTATGGCTACACCTTC

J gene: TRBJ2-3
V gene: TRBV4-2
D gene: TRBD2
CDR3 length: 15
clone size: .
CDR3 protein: CASSHSGEVTDTQYF
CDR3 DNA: TGTGCCAGCAGCCACAGCGGGGAGGTCACAGATACGCAGTATTTT

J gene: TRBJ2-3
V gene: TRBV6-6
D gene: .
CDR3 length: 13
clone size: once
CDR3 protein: CASSLRRADTQYF
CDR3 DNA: TGTGCCAGCAGTTTAAGACGGGCAGATACGCAGTATTTT

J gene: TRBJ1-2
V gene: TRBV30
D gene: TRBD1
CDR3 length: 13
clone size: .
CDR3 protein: CAGPRRGRGGYTF
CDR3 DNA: TGTGCCGGACCCCGGAGGGGGCGAGGTGGCTACACCTTC

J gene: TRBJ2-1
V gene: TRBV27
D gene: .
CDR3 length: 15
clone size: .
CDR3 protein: CASSLSLRVYNEQFF
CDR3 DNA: TGTGCCAGCAGTTTATCTTTACGGGTTTACAATGAGCAGTTCTTC

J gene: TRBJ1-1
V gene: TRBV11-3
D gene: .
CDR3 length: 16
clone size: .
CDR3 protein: CASSPGGGRGSTEAFF
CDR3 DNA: TGTGCCAGCAGCCCGGGGGGTGGCAGGGGATCGACTGAAGCTTTCTTT

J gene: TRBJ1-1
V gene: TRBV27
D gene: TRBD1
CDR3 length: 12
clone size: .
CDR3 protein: CASRQGVTEAFF
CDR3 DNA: TGTGCCAGCAGACAGGGGGTGACTGAAGCTTTCTTT

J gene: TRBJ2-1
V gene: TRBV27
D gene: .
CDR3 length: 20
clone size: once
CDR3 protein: CASSLIGQGLFPSSYNEQFF
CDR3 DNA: TGTGCCAGCAGTTTAATCGGGCAGGGGTTGTTCCCGAGCTCCTACAATGAGCAGTTCTTC

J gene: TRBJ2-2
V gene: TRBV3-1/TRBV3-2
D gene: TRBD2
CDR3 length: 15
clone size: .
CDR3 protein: CASSQGLASTGELFF
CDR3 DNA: TGTGCCAGCAGCCAGGGACTAGCCAGCACCGGGGAGCTGTTTTTT

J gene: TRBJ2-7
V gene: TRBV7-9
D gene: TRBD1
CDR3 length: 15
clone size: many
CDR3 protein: CASSVQGQLSPEQYF
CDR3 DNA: TGTGCCAGCAGCGTCCAGGGACAGCTCTCTCCCGAGCAGTACTTC

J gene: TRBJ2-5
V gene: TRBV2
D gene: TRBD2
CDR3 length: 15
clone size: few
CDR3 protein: CASSELAGGVETQYF
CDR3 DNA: TGTGCCAGCAGTGAGCTAGCGGGAGGAGTTGAGACCCAGTACTTC

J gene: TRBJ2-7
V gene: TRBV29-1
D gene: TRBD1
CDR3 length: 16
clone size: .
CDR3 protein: CSVEGLRDRGSYEQYF
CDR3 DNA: TGCAGCGTTGAAGGTCTCCGGGACAGGGGGTCCTACGAGCAGTACTTC

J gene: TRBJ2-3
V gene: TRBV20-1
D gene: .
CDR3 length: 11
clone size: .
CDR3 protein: CSARPADTQYF
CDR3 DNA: TGCAGTGCCAGGCCGGCGGATACGCAGTATTTT

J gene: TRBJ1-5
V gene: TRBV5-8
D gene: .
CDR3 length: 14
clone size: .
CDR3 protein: CASSFYREGQPQHF
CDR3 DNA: TGTGCCAGCAGCTTTTACAGGGAGGGCCAGCCCCAGCATTTT

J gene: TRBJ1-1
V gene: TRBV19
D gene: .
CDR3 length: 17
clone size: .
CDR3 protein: CASRPGAGIMVNTEAFF
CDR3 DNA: TGTGCCAGTAGACCGGGAGCAGGGATCATGGTGAACACTGAAGCTTTCTTT

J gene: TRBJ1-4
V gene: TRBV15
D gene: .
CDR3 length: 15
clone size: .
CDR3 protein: CATTAPLGGIEKLFF
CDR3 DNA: TGTGCCACCACGGCACCCTTGGGCGGGATAGAAAAACTGTTTTTT

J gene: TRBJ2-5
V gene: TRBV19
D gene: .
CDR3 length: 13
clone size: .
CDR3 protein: CASSTGPQETQYF
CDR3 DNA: TGTGCCAGTTCGACAGGACCCCAAGAGACCCAGTACTTC

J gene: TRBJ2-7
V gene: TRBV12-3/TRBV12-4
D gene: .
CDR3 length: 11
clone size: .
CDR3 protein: CASSPSYEQYF
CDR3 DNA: TGTGCCAGCAGCCCCAGCTACGAGCAGTACTTC

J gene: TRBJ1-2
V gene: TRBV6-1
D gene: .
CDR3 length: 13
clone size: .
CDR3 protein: CASSENHQQGATF
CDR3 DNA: TGTGCCAGCAGTGAAAATCACCAACAGGGTGCCACCTTC

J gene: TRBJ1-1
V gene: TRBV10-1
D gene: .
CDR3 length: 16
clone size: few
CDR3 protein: CATPQAEKDENTEAFF
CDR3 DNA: TGCGCCACACCACAGGCGGAGAAGGATGAAAACACTGAAGCTTTCTTT

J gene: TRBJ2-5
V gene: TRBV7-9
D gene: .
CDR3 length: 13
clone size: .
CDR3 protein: CASSLGGQETQYF
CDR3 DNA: TGTGCCAGCAGCTTAGGAGGGCAAGAGACCCAGTACTTC

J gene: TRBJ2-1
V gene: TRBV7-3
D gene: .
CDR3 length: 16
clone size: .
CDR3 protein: CASSLYRPSDQNEQFF
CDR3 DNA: TGTGCCAGCAGCTTATATCGACCTAGCGACCAGAATGAGCAGTTCTTC

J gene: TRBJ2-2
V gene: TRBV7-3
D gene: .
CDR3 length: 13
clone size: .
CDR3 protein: CASRTQNTGELFF
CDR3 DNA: TGTGCCAGCAGGACTCAAAACACCGGGGAGCTGTTTTTT

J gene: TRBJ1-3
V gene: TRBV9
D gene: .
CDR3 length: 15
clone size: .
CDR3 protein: CASSVDQGNRDTIYF
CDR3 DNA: TGTGCCAGCAGCGTAGATCAGGGGAATAGGGACACCATATATTTT

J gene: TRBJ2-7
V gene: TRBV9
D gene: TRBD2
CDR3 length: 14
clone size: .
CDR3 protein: CASSVSRTSFEQYF
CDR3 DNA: TGTGCCAGCAGCGTATCCCGGACTAGCTTCGAGCAGTACTTC

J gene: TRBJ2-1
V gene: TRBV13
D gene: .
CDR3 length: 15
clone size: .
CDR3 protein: CASSSGSPRYNEQFF
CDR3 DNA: TGTGCCAGCAGCTCCGGTTCCCCCCGATACAATGAGCAGTTCTTC

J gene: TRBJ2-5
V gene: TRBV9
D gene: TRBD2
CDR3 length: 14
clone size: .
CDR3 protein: CASNERGDQETQYF
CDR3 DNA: TGTGCCAGCAACGAGCGGGGGGACCAAGAGACCCAGTACTTC

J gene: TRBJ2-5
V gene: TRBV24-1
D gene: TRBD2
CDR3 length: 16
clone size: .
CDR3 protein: CATSDPPLAEGETQYF
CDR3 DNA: TGTGCCACCAGTGATCCCCCCCTAGCGGAGGGGGAGACCCAGTACTTC

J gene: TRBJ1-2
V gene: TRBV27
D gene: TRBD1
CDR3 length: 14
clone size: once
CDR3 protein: CASSHSTGKIGYTF
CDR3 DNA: TGTGCCAGCAGTCACTCGACAGGGAAGATTGGCTACACCTTC

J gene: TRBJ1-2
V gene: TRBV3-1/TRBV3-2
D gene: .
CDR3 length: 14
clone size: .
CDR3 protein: CASSQLDSNYGYTF
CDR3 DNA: TGTGCCAGCAGCCAATTGGACAGCAACTATGGCTACACCTTC